This T cell receptor (beta chain) was identified in a study of blood T cell repertoires in COVID-19. Study as a whole: Samples representing acute and convalescent COVID-19 were sourced from the United States, Italy and Spain. T cells, B-cell-depleted T cells, or PBMCs provided the cDNA or gDNA that served as material.

The CDR3 loop spans 12 amino acids. Trimming stripped 5 bases from V and 7 bases from J, with 9 bases between. Germline V lookup: CDR1 SGHNT, CDR2 YENEEA. Original methodology: Reference gene primers were amplified, and this amplification served to estimate nucleated cell counts. Assay: immunoSEQ multiplex PCR; the TCRdb copy retains only in-frame clones and omits some. Clonal size and the V and J genes are those of that table, whereas D and trimming came from the DNA. The data contain 200,000 or so clones, around three quarters of them singletons. Sequences were obtained from peripheral blood. The TCR originated in a woman in her 70s with acute or convalescent COVID-19. The chain has TRBV11-3 and TRBJ2-1, with D perhaps matching TRBD1 (6 bases). CDR3 amino acids: CASSEQGNEQFF. CDR3 coding DNA: TGTGCCAGCAGCGAACAGGGAAATGAGCAGTTCTTC.